Listed below are T cell receptor beta chains from one sample, sequenced in a study of PD-1 blockade in classical Hodgkin lymphoma. The repertoire was sequenced with immunoSEQ multiplex PCR; TCRdb's copy has only in-frame clones and lacks some. The sample holds more than 25,000 clones, around 70% seen once. The material sequenced was peripheral blood mononuclear cells (PBMCs), taken before the second cycle of nivolumab. These receptors were obtained from a human donor with classical Hodgkin lymphoma. Both conserved end residues are part of each CDR3. The D gene is left open where the match is weak. Size values are once, few and many counts, or a class for expanded clones, and some rows have none.

V gene: TRBV2; D gene: TRBD2; J gene: TRBJ2-5; clone size: -; CDR3 DNA: TGTGCCAGCCTAGCGGGGATGGAGACCCAGTACTTC; CDR3 protein: CASLAGMETQYF
V gene: TRBV4-3; D gene: -; J gene: TRBJ2-7; clone size: -; CDR3 DNA: TGCGCCAGCAGTCTGGGGCAGCGATCCGAGCAGTACTTC; CDR3 protein: CASSLGQRSEQYF
V gene: TRBV27; D gene: -; J gene: TRBJ2-7; clone size: -; CDR3 DNA: TGTGCCAGCAGTTTTTCCATCAGGTCGGGCGAGCAGTACTTC; CDR3 protein: CASSFSIRSGEQYF
V gene: TRBV5-1; D gene: TRBD1; J gene: TRBJ2-5; clone size: -; CDR3 DNA: TGCGCCAGCAGCTGGACAGGGCTGGAGACCCAGTACTTC; CDR3 protein: CASSWTGLETQYF
V gene: TRBV21-1; D gene: -; J gene: TRBJ2-5; clone size: few; CDR3 DNA: TGTGCCAGCAGCAAAGAGACCGCGGGGGGGAAAGAGACCCAGTACTTC; CDR3 protein: CASSKETAGGKETQYF
V gene: TRBV27; D gene: -; J gene: TRBJ1-4; clone size: -; CDR3 DNA: TGTGCCAGCAGTTTATCGTACGGGGGAACGAGTGAAAAACTGTTTTTT; CDR3 protein: CASSLSYGGTSEKLFF
V gene: TRBV6-1; D gene: -; J gene: TRBJ1-5; clone size: -; CDR3 DNA: TGTGCCAGCAGTGAAGCCCCGGGCGTTAGCAATCAGCCCCAGCATTTT; CDR3 protein: CASSEAPGVSNQPQHF
V gene: TRBV7-2; D gene: -; J gene: TRBJ1-1; clone size: few; CDR3 DNA: TGTGCCAGCAGCTTAGGGGCAGGGATGAACACTGAAGCTTTCTTT; CDR3 protein: CASSLGAGMNTEAFF
V gene: TRBV13; D gene: -; J gene: TRBJ1-2; clone size: few; CDR3 DNA: TGTGCCAGCAGCTTAGTGATGGGATCTTCCGCCCAATATGGCTACACCTTC; CDR3 protein: CASSLVMGSSAQYGYTF
V gene: TRBV2; D gene: -; J gene: TRBJ1-2; clone size: once; CDR3 DNA: TGTGCCAGCAGTGAAGCGCACGGAAGCCGTGGCTACACCTTC; CDR3 protein: CASSEAHGSRGYTF
V gene: TRBV7-9; D gene: TRBD1; J gene: TRBJ2-4; clone size: -; CDR3 DNA: TGTGCCAGCAGCTTACAGGGGGCGAACATTCAGTACTTC; CDR3 protein: CASSLQGANIQYF
V gene: TRBV7-2; D gene: TRBD2; J gene: TRBJ2-7; clone size: -; CDR3 DNA: TGTGCCAGCAGCTTCAGAGGGACTAGAGTTTTCGAGCAGTACTTC; CDR3 protein: CASSFRGTRVFEQYF
V gene: TRBV27; D gene: -; J gene: TRBJ1-2; clone size: few; CDR3 DNA: TGTGCCAGCAGCGCCCCGGGCAGGGCCTCGGAGGGAGGCTACACCTTC; CDR3 protein: CASSAPGRASEGGYTF
V gene: TRBV11-2; D gene: -; J gene: TRBJ1-2; clone size: -; CDR3 DNA: TGTGCCAGCAGTCAAATCCAGGGTAATGTAGGCTACACCTTC; CDR3 protein: CASSQIQGNVGYTF
V gene: TRBV7-6; D gene: -; J gene: TRBJ2-5; clone size: -; CDR3 DNA: TGTGCCAGCAGCTTAGGCCCCGCGGCTAGCCAAGAGACCCAGTACTTC; CDR3 protein: CASSLGPAASQETQYF
V gene: TRBV19; D gene: -; J gene: TRBJ2-3; clone size: -; CDR3 DNA: TGTGCCAGTAGTCTTCTCCCCGGGAATGATGCAGATACGCAGTATTTT; CDR3 protein: CASSLLPGNDADTQYF
V gene: TRBV5-1; D gene: TRBD1; J gene: TRBJ1-2; clone size: -; CDR3 DNA: TGCGCCAGCAGCTCCCTGATAGGGGACAGGGTGGCCTATGGCTACACCTTC; CDR3 protein: CASSSLIGDRVAYGYTF
V gene: TRBV2; D gene: TRBD2; J gene: TRBJ2-3; clone size: -; CDR3 DNA: TGTGCCAGCAGTGAGCTAGCGGGGGGCGATAGCACAGATACGCAGTATTTT; CDR3 protein: CASSELAGGDSTDTQYF
V gene: TRBV7-2; D gene: -; J gene: TRBJ2-3; clone size: -; CDR3 DNA: TGTGCCAGCAGCTTAGGAGGTGGAGTCGGGACGCCGCTCACCTTT; CDR3 protein: CASSLGGGVGTPLTF
V gene: TRBV12-5; D gene: -; J gene: TRBJ1-1; clone size: -; CDR3 DNA: TGTGCTAGTGTTTTACAGGGTCAGACTGAAGCTTTCTTT; CDR3 protein: CASVLQGQTEAFF
V gene: TRBV29-1; D gene: -; J gene: TRBJ2-7; clone size: -; CDR3 DNA: TGCAGCGTTGAAGTCCCCGGGCTGGGATACGAGCAGTACTTC; CDR3 protein: CSVEVPGLGYEQYF
V gene: TRBV28; D gene: TRBD2; J gene: TRBJ2-1; clone size: -; CDR3 DNA: TGTGCCAGCAGTTTATGGACGACTAGCGGATACAATGAGCAGTTCTTC; CDR3 protein: CASSLWTTSGYNEQFF
V gene: TRBV7-9; D gene: -; J gene: TRBJ2-2; clone size: -; CDR3 DNA: TGTGCCAGCAGCTTAAGCACCGGGGAGCTGTTTTTT; CDR3 protein: CASSLSTGELFF
V gene: TRBV19; D gene: -; J gene: TRBJ2-3; clone size: -; CDR3 DNA: TGTGCCAGTAGTATAGAGAGGGGGGCAAGCACAGATACGCAGTATTTT; CDR3 protein: CASSIERGASTDTQYF
V gene: TRBV4-3; D gene: -; J gene: TRBJ1-2; clone size: -; CDR3 DNA: TGCGCCAGCAGCCAAGACGACTATGGCTACACCTTC; CDR3 protein: CASSQDDYGYTF
V gene: TRBV9; D gene: -; J gene: TRBJ2-1; clone size: -; CDR3 DNA: TGTGCCAGCAGCGTAGATCGGCTAGGCTACAATGAGCAGTTCTTC; CDR3 protein: CASSVDRLGYNEQFF
V gene: TRBV7-2; D gene: -; J gene: TRBJ2-1; clone size: -; CDR3 DNA: TGTGCCAGCAGCTCCCCATCTGCGGCCACCTACAATGAGCAGTTCTTC; CDR3 protein: CASSSPSAATYNEQFF
V gene: TRBV7-2; D gene: TRBD2; J gene: TRBJ2-5; clone size: -; CDR3 DNA: TGTGCCAGCAGCTTGGCGGGACTAGCGGGGGGCCCTTGGGAGACCCAGTACTTC; CDR3 protein: CASSLAGLAGGPWETQYF
V gene: TRBV5-1; D gene: -; J gene: TRBJ1-1; clone size: few; CDR3 DNA: TGCGCCAGCAGCTTGGGGCAGACCTACACTGAAGCTTTCTTT; CDR3 protein: CASSLGQTYTEAFF
V gene: TRBV7-3; D gene: TRBD1; J gene: TRBJ1-1; clone size: -; CDR3 DNA: TGTGCCAGGAACGAGGCTGGACAGGGGGCTAAGAAGACGTACACTGAAGCTTTCTTT; CDR3 protein: CARNEAGQGAKKTYTEAFF
V gene: TRBV30; D gene: -; J gene: TRBJ1-5; clone size: -; CDR3 DNA: TGTGCCTGGAGTGCGGACACGAATCAGCCCCAGCATTTT; CDR3 protein: CAWSADTNQPQHF
V gene: TRBV6-1; D gene: -; J gene: TRBJ2-3; clone size: -; CDR3 DNA: TGTGCCAGCAGTGAAGCGCGAGGGGCCCCGTGGGATACGCAGTATTTT; CDR3 protein: CASSEARGAPWDTQYF
V gene: TRBV6-5; D gene: -; J gene: TRBJ1-5; clone size: -; CDR3 DNA: TGTGCCAGCAGTTACAGAGGGAACGGAGAGCCCCAGCATTTT; CDR3 protein: CASSYRGNGEPQHF
V gene: TRBV5-5; D gene: -; J gene: TRBJ1-5; clone size: -; CDR3 DNA: TGTGCCAGCAGCGGTGACGTTGACAATCAGCCCCAGCATTTT; CDR3 protein: CASSGDVDNQPQHF
V gene: TRBV28; D gene: -; J gene: TRBJ2-5; clone size: few; CDR3 DNA: TGTGCCAGCAGTTTTTCACGGGAGACCCAGTACTTC; CDR3 protein: CASSFSRETQYF
V gene: TRBV18; D gene: TRBD1; J gene: TRBJ1-1; clone size: -; CDR3 DNA: TGTGCCAGCTCAACCGGGACAGGGCATATGGGTGAAGCTTTCTTT; CDR3 protein: CASSTGTGHMGEAFF
V gene: TRBV19; D gene: -; J gene: TRBJ2-4; clone size: -; CDR3 DNA: TGTGCCAGTACTCAGCAGGGGAAGGGGCTAGCCAAAAACATTCAGTACTTC; CDR3 protein: CASTQQGKGLAKNIQYF
V gene: TRBV19; D gene: -; J gene: TRBJ1-3; clone size: few; CDR3 DNA: TGTGCCAGTAGTACACGGGTACTGGCTGGAAACACCATATATTTT; CDR3 protein: CASSTRVLAGNTIYF
V gene: TRBV7-9; D gene: TRBD1; J gene: TRBJ1-4; clone size: -; CDR3 DNA: TGTGCCAGCAGCCCACCGACAGGGCTTCATGAAAAACTGTTTTTT; CDR3 protein: CASSPPTGLHEKLFF
V gene: TRBV2; D gene: TRBD2; J gene: TRBJ2-7; clone size: -; CDR3 DNA: TGTGCCAGCAGCGCTCCGGGACTAGGTATCTACGAGCAGTACTTC; CDR3 protein: CASSAPGLGIYEQYF
V gene: TRBV4-2; D gene: TRBD1; J gene: TRBJ2-7; clone size: -; CDR3 DNA: TGTGCCAGCAGCCAAGAGAGACAGGGTTACTACGAGCAGTACTTC; CDR3 protein: CASSQERQGYYEQYF
V gene: TRBV9; D gene: -; J gene: TRBJ2-2; clone size: -; CDR3 DNA: TGTGCCAGCAGCCCGGGGAGGGGGGCGCCGGCTGGGGAGCTGTTTTTT; CDR3 protein: CASSPGRGAPAGELFF
V gene: TRBV11-2; D gene: TRBD2; J gene: TRBJ2-3; clone size: -; CDR3 DNA: TGTGCCAGCAGCACGCGACTAGCGGGAGCCCCAGATACGCAGTATTTT; CDR3 protein: CASSTRLAGAPDTQYF
V gene: TRBV18; D gene: -; J gene: TRBJ2-5; clone size: -; CDR3 DNA: TGTGCCAGCTCATCCTCGGGAGCACTACTACAAGAGACCCAGTACTTC; CDR3 protein: CASSSSGALLQETQYF
V gene: TRBV19; D gene: -; J gene: TRBJ2-6; clone size: -; CDR3 DNA: TGTGCCAGTAGTCCCAGCCAGCGCAGGGCCGAGACCACTGGGGCCAACGTCCTGACTTTC; CDR3 protein: CASSPSQRRAETTGANVLTF
V gene: TRBV2; D gene: TRBD1; J gene: TRBJ1-1; clone size: -; CDR3 DNA: TGTGCCAGAAGGACAGGGGGAGGCTGGAACACTGAAGCTTTCTTT; CDR3 protein: CARRTGGGWNTEAFF
V gene: TRBV29-1; D gene: -; J gene: TRBJ2-7; clone size: few; CDR3 DNA: TGCAGCGTTGAGGGACAAACCTACGAGCAGTACTTC; CDR3 protein: CSVEGQTYEQYF
V gene: TRBV6-4; D gene: -; J gene: TRBJ2-5; clone size: -; CDR3 DNA: TGTGCCCGCCTCTGCGAGCTTGAGACCCAGTACTTC; CDR3 protein: CARLCELETQYF
V gene: TRBV5-1; D gene: -; J gene: TRBJ2-3; clone size: once; CDR3 DNA: TGCGCCAGCAGCTTGGCCCCCTCGGTCACAGATACGCAGTATTTT; CDR3 protein: CASSLAPSVTDTQYF
V gene: TRBV7-6; D gene: TRBD2; J gene: TRBJ2-1; clone size: -; CDR3 DNA: TGTGCCAGCAGTTCGACTAGCGGGAGGTACAATGAGCAGTTCTTC; CDR3 protein: CASSSTSGRYNEQFF
V gene: TRBV27; D gene: TRBD2; J gene: TRBJ2-3; clone size: -; CDR3 DNA: TGTGCCAGCAGACTAGCGCGTACTAGCACAGATACGCAGTATTTT; CDR3 protein: CASRLARTSTDTQYF